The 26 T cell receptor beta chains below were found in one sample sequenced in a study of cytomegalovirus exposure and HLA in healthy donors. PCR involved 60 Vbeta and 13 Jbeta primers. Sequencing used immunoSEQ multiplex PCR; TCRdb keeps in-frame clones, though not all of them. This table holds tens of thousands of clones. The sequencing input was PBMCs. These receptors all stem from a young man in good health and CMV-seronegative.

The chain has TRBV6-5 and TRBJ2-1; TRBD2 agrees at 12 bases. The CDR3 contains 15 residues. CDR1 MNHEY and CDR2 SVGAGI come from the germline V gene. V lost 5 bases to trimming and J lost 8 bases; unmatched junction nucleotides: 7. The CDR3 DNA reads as TGTGCCAGCAGTGCGGGACTAGCGGGCGGGGATGAGCAGTTCTTC. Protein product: CASSAGLAGGDEQFF.

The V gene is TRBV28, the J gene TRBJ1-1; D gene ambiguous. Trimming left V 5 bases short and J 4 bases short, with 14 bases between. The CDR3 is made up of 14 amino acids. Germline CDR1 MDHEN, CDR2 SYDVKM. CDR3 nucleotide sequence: TGTGCCAGCAGTGCCGCGGGAGGGCCCACTGAAGCTTTCTTT. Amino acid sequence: CASSAAGGPTEAFF.

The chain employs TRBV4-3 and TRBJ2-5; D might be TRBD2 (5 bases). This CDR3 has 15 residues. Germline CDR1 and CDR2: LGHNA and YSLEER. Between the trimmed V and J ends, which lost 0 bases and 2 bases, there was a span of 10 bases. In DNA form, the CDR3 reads TGCGCCAGCAGCCAAGATACTAGGAGTCAAGAGACCCAGTACTTC. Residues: CASSQDTRSQETQYF.

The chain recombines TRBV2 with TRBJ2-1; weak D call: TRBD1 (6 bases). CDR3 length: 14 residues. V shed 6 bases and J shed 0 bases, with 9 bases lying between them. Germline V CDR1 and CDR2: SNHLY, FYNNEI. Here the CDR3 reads CASRRQDSYNEQFF. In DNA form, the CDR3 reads TGTGCCAGCAGGAGACAGGACTCCTACAATGAGCAGTTCTTC. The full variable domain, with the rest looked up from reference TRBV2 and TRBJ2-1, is EPEVTQTPSHQVTQMGQEVILRCVPISNHLYFYWYRQILGQKVEFLVSFYNNEISEKSEIFDDQFSVERPDGSNFTLKIRSTKLEDSAMYFCASRRQDSYNEQFFGPGTRLTVL.

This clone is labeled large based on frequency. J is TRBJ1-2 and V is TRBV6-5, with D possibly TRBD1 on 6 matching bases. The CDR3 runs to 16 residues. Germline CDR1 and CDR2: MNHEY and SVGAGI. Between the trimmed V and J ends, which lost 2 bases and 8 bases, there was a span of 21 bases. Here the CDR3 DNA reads TGTGCCAGCAGTTACAGCCCGGACAGATTAGCTGGAGGCTACACCTTC. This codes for CASSYSPDRLAGGYTF.

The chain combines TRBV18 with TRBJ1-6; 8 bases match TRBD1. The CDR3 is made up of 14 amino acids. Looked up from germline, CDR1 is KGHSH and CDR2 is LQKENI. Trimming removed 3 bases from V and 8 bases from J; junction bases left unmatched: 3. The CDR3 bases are TGTGCCAGCTCACCTGCAGGGGGCGATTCACCCCTCCACTTT. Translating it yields CASSPAGGDSPLHF.

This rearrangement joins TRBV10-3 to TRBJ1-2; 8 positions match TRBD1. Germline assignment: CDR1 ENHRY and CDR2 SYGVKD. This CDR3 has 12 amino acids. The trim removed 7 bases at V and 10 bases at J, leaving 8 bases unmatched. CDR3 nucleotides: TGTGCCATCACCGGAGACAGGGGTCCCTACACCTTC. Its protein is CAITGDRGPYTF.

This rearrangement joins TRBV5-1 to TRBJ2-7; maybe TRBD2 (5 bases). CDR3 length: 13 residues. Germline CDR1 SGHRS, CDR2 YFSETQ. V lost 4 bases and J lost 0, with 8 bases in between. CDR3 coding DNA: TGCGCCAGCAGCCTAGCTGCCTCCTACGAGCAGTACTTC. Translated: CASSLAASYEQYF. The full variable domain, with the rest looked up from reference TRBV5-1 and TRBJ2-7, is KAGVTQTPRYLIKTRGQQVTLSCSPISGHRSVSWYQQTPGQGLQFLFEYFSETQRNKGNFPGRFSGRQFSNSRSEMNVSTLELGDSALYLCASSLAASYEQYFGPGTRLTVT.

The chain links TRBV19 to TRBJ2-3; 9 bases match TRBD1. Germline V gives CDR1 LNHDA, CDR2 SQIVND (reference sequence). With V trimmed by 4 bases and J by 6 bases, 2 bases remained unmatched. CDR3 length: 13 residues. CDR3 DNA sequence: TGTGCCAGTAGTAGGGACAGGGCCGATACGCAGTATTTT. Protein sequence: CASSRDRADTQYF.

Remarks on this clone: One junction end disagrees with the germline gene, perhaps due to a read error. The CDR3 region is CASSQRAGGSDNEQFF. The CDR3 DNA is TGCGCCAGCAGCCAGAGAGCGGGGGGCTCCGACAATGAGCAGTTCTTC. The chain combines TRBV4-3 with TRBJ2-1, with 9 positions matching TRBD2. Germline loops: CDR1 LGHNA, CDR2 YSLEER. The CDR3 loop spans 16 amino acids.

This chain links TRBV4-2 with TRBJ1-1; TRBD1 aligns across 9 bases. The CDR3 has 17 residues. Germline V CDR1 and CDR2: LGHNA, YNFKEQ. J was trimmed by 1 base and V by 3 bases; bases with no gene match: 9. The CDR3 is CASSQYMGQGSNTEAFF. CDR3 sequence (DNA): TGTGCCAGCAGCCAGTATATGGGACAGGGATCGAACACTGAAGCTTTCTTT.

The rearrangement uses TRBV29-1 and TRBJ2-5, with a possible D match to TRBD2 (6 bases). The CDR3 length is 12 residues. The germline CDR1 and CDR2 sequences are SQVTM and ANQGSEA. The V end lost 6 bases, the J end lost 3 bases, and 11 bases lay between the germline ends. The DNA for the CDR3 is TGCAGCGTACACCCGGGGGAAGAGACCCAGTACTTC. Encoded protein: CSVHPGEETQYF.

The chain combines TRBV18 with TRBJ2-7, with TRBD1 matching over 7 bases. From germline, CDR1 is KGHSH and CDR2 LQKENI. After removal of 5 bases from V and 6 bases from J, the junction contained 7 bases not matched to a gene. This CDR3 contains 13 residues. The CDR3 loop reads CASSNPGGFEQYF. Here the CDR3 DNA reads TGTGCCAGCTCAAACCCAGGGGGATTCGAGCAGTACTTC.

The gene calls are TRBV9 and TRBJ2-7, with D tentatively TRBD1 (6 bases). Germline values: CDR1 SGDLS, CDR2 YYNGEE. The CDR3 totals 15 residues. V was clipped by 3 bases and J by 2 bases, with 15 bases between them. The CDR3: CASSGQEAYAYEQYF. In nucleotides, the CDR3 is TGTGCCAGCAGCGGACAGGAGGCCTACGCCTACGAGCAGTACTTC.

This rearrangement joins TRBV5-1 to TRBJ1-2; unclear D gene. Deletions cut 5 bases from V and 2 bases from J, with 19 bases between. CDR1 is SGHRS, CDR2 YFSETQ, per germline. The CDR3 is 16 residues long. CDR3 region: CASRGVAEGGNYGYTF. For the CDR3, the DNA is TGCGCCAGCAGGGGTGTCGCTGAGGGAGGGAACTATGGCTACACCTTC.

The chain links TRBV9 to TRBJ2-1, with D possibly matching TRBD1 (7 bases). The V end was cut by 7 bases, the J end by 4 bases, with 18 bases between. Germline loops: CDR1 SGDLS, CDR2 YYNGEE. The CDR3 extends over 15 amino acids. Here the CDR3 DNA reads TGTGCCAGCCATAGGGGGCGGGGAGGTTACAATGAGCAGTTCTTC. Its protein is CASHRGRGGYNEQFF.

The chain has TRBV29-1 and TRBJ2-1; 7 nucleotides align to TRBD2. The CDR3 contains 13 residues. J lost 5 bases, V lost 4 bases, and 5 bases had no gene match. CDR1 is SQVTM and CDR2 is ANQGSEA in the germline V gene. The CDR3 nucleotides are TGCAGCGTTGCAGCGGGGTTAGACAATGAGCAGTTCTTC. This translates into CSVAAGLDNEQFF.

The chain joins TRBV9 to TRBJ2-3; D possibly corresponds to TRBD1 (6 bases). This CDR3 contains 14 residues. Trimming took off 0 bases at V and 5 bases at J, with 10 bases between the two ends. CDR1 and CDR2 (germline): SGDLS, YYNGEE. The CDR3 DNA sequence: TGTGCCAGCAGCGTAGTGGGGGCGAGAGATACGCAGTATTTT. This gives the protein CASSVVGARDTQYF.

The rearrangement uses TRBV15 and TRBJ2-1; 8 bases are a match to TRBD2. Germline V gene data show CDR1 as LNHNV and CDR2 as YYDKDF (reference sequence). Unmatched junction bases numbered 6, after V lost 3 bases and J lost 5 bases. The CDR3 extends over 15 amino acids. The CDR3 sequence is CATSSTGGRDNEQFF. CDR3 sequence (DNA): TGTGCCACCAGCAGTACGGGGGGGCGTGACAATGAGCAGTTCTTC.

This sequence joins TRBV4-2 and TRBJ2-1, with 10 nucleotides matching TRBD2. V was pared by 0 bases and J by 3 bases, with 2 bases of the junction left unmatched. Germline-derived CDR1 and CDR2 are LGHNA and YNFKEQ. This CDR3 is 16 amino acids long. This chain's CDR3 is CASSQDERGGYNEQFF. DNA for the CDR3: TGTGCCAGCAGCCAAGACGAGCGGGGGGGCTACAATGAGCAGTTCTTC.

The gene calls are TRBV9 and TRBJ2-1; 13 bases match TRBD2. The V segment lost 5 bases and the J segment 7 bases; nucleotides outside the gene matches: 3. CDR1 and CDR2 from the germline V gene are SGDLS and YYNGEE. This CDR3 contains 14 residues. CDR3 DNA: TGTGCCAGCAGATGGACTAGCGGGAGTAATGAGCAGTTCTTC. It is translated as CASRWTSGSNEQFF.

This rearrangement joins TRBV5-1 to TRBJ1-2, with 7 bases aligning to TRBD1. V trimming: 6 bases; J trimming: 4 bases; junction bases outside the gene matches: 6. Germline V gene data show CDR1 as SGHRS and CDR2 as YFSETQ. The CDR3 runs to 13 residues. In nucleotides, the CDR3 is TGCGCCAGCAACCCCGGGACAGCCTATGGCTACACCTTC. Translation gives CASNPGTAYGYTF.

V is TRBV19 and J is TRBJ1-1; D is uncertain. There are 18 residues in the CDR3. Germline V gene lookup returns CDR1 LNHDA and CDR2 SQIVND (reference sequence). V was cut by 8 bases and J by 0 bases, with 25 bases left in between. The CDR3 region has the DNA TGTGCCAGTGCACAAGGAATCAAGCCCGGGGAGGTGAACACTGAAGCTTTCTTT. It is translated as CASAQGIKPGEVNTEAFF.

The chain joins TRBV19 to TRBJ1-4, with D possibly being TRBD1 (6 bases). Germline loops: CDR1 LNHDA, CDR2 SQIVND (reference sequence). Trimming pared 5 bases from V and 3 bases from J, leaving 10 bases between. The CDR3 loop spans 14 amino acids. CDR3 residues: CASSRTAANEKLFF. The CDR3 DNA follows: TGTGCCAGTAGTCGGACAGCCGCTAATGAAAAACTGTTTTTT.

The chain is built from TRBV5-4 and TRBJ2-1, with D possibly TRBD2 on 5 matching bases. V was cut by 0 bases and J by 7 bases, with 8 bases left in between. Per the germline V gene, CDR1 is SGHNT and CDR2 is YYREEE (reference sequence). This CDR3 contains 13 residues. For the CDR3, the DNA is TGTGCCAGCAGCTTGGTCACTAGGAATGAGCAGTTCTTC. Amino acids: CASSLVTRNEQFF.

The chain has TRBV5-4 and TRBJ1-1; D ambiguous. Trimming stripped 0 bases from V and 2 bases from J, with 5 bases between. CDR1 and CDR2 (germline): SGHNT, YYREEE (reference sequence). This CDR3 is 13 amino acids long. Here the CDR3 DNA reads TGTGCCAGCAGCTTGGCAGAAAACACTGAAGCTTTCTTT. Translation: CASSLAENTEAFF.